This is a list of T cell receptor beta chains from one sample in a study of tumor and adjacent non-tumor tissue in lung cancer. Each CDR3 protein gets one entry after TCRdb re-called the multiplex PCR reads with MiXCR. The table lists around 99,000 distinct CDR3 sequences, roughly two thirds of them singletons. Sequenced input: distant non-tumor lung tissue. The receptors come from a man between 60 and 75 years old with non-small cell lung cancer. The CDR3 runs from the conserved cysteine through the conserved F or W. Fields, in order: clone size, D gene, V gene, J gene, CDR3 protein, CDR3 DNA. The D gene is left open where the match is weak. Size is omitted from some rows. Given values are once, few, many or a class for expanded clones.

abundance: many
d_gene: TRBD1
v_gene: TRBV6-1
j_gene: TRBJ2-7
CDR3aa: CASSDRGQSYEQYF
CDR3nt: TGTGCCAGCAGTGACCGGGGACAGTCCTACGAGCAGTACTTC

abundance: many
d_gene: TRBD1
v_gene: TRBV5-4
j_gene: TRBJ2-1
CDR3aa: CASSLGQGNNEQFF
CDR3nt: TGTGCCAGCAGCTTGGGACAGGGGAACAATGAGCAGTTCTTC

abundance: -
d_gene: TRBD1
v_gene: TRBV4-3
j_gene: TRBJ1-4
CDR3aa: CSGSQGTGGADEKLFF
CDR3nt: TGCTCCGGCAGCCAAGGGACAGGGGGCGCGGATGAAAAACTGTTTTTT

abundance: many
d_gene: TRBD2
v_gene: TRBV12-5
j_gene: TRBJ2-1
CDR3aa: CASCPAGLAGGLNEQFF
CDR3nt: TGTGCTAGTTGTCCCGCCGGATTAGCGGGAGGTCTCAATGAGCAGTTCTTC

abundance: -
d_gene: TRBD1
v_gene: TRBV28
j_gene: TRBJ1-6
CDR3aa: CASSRDSLSSYNSPLHF
CDR3nt: TGTGCCAGCAGTCGGGACAGCCTTAGCTCCTATAACTCACCCCTCCACTTT

abundance: -
d_gene: TRBD1
v_gene: TRBV29-1
j_gene: TRBJ1-2
CDR3aa: CCVEKTGSYGYTF
CDR3nt: TGCTGCGTTGAGAAGACAGGGTCCTATGGCTACACCTTC

abundance: -
d_gene: TRBD1
v_gene: TRBV29-1
j_gene: TRBJ2-1
CDR3aa: CSVEVQGAIDNEQSF
CDR3nt: TGCAGCGTTGAAGTACAGGGGGCGATCGACAATGAGCAGTCCTTC

abundance: many
d_gene: TRBD2
v_gene: TRBV12-3/TRBV12-4
j_gene: TRBJ2-7
CDR3aa: CASSPGTSVHEQYF
CDR3nt: TGTGCCAGCAGTCCCGGGACTAGCGTCCACGAGCAGTACTTC

abundance: -
d_gene: TRBD1
v_gene: TRBV28
j_gene: TRBJ2-2
CDR3aa: CASLDRGPRGELLF
CDR3nt: TGTGCCAGCTTGGACAGGGGGCCCCGTGGGGAGCTGCTTTTT

abundance: -
d_gene: -
v_gene: TRBV4-3
j_gene: TRBJ2-4
CDR3aa: CASSQGSIIQNIQYF
CDR3nt: TGCGCCAGCAGCCAAGGGTCTATCATCCAAAACATTCAGTACTTC

abundance: many
d_gene: -
v_gene: TRBV20-1
j_gene: TRBJ1-2
CDR3aa: CSATQGGYGYTF
CDR3nt: TGCAGTGCTACTCAAGGCGGCTATGGCTACACCTTC

abundance: -
d_gene: TRBD2
v_gene: TRBV11-2
j_gene: TRBJ2-5
CDR3aa: CASNPRTSGVGETQYF
CDR3nt: TGTGCCAGCAACCCCCGTACTAGCGGGGTTGGGGAGACTCAGTACTTC

abundance: many
d_gene: -
v_gene: TRBV5-5
j_gene: TRBJ1-2
CDR3aa: CASSLAAGVYGYTF
CDR3nt: TGTGCCAGCAGCTTGGCCGCAGGGGTATATGGCTACACCTTC

abundance: once
d_gene: -
v_gene: TRBV11-2
j_gene: TRBJ2-3
CDR3aa: CASSLGRRELGTDTRYF
CDR3nt: TGTGCCAGCAGCTTAGGGAGACGGGAGTTGGGCACAGATACGCGGTATTTT

abundance: few
d_gene: -
v_gene: TRBV15
j_gene: TRBJ1-5
CDR3aa: CATSRGGGDQPQHF
CDR3nt: TGTGCCACCAGTAGGGGCGGGGGGGATCAGCCCCAGCATTTC

abundance: -
d_gene: -
v_gene: TRBV4-2
j_gene: TRBJ2-7
CDR3aa: CASSPGLIVGEQYF
CDR3nt: TGTGCCAGCAGCCCCGGACTCATAGTGGGAGAGCAGTACTTC

abundance: many
d_gene: -
v_gene: TRBV6-1
j_gene: TRBJ2-2
CDR3aa: CASSDLPGAITGELFF
CDR3nt: TGTGCCAGCAGTGATCTGCCGGGGGCGATCACCGGGGAGCTGTTTTTT

abundance: -
d_gene: TRBD1
v_gene: TRBV20-1
j_gene: TRBJ1-4
CDR3aa: CSAIGQGGGEKLFF
CDR3nt: TGCAGTGCTATCGGACAGGGCGGTGGTGAAAAACTGTTTTTT

abundance: few
d_gene: TRBD1
v_gene: TRBV5-8
j_gene: TRBJ2-7
CDR3aa: CASSLGRGRRSYEQYF
CDR3nt: TGTGCCAGCAGCTTGGGAAGGGGGCGACGATCCTACGAGCAGTACTTC

abundance: -
d_gene: -
v_gene: TRBV29-1
j_gene: TRBJ2-1
CDR3aa: CSVSEGFYNEQFF
CDR3nt: TGTAGCGTCTCAGAGGGGTTCTACAATGAGCAGTTCTTC

abundance: few
d_gene: -
v_gene: TRBV24-1
j_gene: TRBJ2-1
CDR3aa: CATSGGTGGYNEQFF
CDR3nt: TGTGCCACCAGTGGTGGGACTGGCGGTTACAATGAGCAGTTCTTC

abundance: few
d_gene: -
v_gene: TRBV24-1
j_gene: TRBJ1-1
CDR3aa: CATSEGPNTEAFF
CDR3nt: TGTGCCACCAGTGAGGGGCCGAACACTGAAGCTTTCTTT

abundance: -
d_gene: -
v_gene: TRBV29-1
j_gene: TRBJ2-5
CDR3aa: CSVVNVTGQETQYF
CDR3nt: TGCAGCGTCGTCAATGTGACAGGCCAAGAGACCCAGTACTTC

abundance: -
d_gene: -
v_gene: TRBV4-1
j_gene: TRBJ2-5
CDR3aa: CASNQDRARQETQYF
CDR3nt: TGCGCCAGCAACCAAGATCGGGCACGGCAAGAGACCCAGTACTTC

abundance: -
d_gene: -
v_gene: TRBV20-1
j_gene: TRBJ1-4
CDR3aa: CSARDRLGAGNEKLFF
CDR3nt: TGCAGTGCTAGAGATCGGCTGGGGGCGGGTAATGAAAAACTGTTTTTT

abundance: -
d_gene: TRBD1
v_gene: TRBV19
j_gene: TRBJ1-5
CDR3aa: CASSRYGTENSNEPQHF
CDR3nt: TGTGCTAGTAGTAGATACGGGACAGAGAATAGCAATGAGCCCCAGCATTTT

abundance: -
d_gene: -
v_gene: TRBV6-2/TRBV6-3
j_gene: TRBJ1-4
CDR3aa: CASSRGYSKKLFF
CDR3nt: TGTGCCAGCAGTCGTGGATACAGCAAAAAACTGTTTTTT

abundance: -
d_gene: -
v_gene: TRBV4-2
j_gene: TRBJ2-7
CDR3aa: CARSQGSGSSYEQYF
CDR3nt: TGTGCCAGGAGCCAAGGGTCAGGATCGTCCTACGAGCAGTACTTC

abundance: many
d_gene: -
v_gene: TRBV5-5
j_gene: TRBJ2-1
CDR3aa: CASSLLMGGDSYNEQFF
CDR3nt: TGTGCCAGCAGCTTGTTAATGGGGGGCGACTCCTACAATGAGCAGTTCTTC

abundance: -
d_gene: TRBD2
v_gene: TRBV6-5
j_gene: TRBJ2-1
CDR3aa: CASREAGNSYNEQLF
CDR3nt: TGTGCCAGCAGAGAAGCGGGAAACAGTTACAATGAGCAGCTCTTC

abundance: many
d_gene: -
v_gene: TRBV12-3/TRBV12-4
j_gene: TRBJ1-4
CDR3aa: CASSLGGSRGWKLFF
CDR3nt: TGTGCCAGCAGTTTAGGGGGGAGCCGGGGGTGGAAACTGTTTTTT

abundance: -
d_gene: TRBD2
v_gene: TRBV11-1
j_gene: TRBJ2-4
CDR3aa: CVSSLDLAGMGNIHYF
CDR3nt: TGTGTCAGCAGCTTAGACCTAGCGGGAATGGGGAACATTCACTACTTC

abundance: -
d_gene: -
v_gene: TRBV6-5
j_gene: TRBJ1-1
CDR3aa: CASRGRGGTTVAFF
CDR3nt: TGTGCCAGCAGGGGCCGGGGGGGGACCACTGTAGCTTTCTTT

abundance: -
d_gene: TRBD1
v_gene: TRBV20-1
j_gene: TRBJ1-6
CDR3aa: CSAKPGTGYSTLHF
CDR3nt: TGCAGTGCTAAACCCGGGACAGGGTATTCAACCCTCCACTTT

abundance: -
d_gene: TRBD1
v_gene: TRBV28
j_gene: TRBJ1-5
CDR3aa: CASCLGQGNSWSQHF
CDR3nt: TGTGCCAGCTGCCTTGGACAGGGCAATTCTTGGTCCCAGCATTTT

abundance: -
d_gene: -
v_gene: TRBV28
j_gene: TRBJ2-3
CDR3aa: CASSPRGGGGSTDTQYF
CDR3nt: TGTGCCAGTAGTCCCCGAGGTGGGGGTGGGAGCACAGATACGCAGTATTTT

abundance: -
d_gene: -
v_gene: TRBV5-4
j_gene: TRBJ1-4
CDR3aa: CASSGASNEKLFF
CDR3nt: TGTGCCAGTTCAGGCGCAAGTAATGAAAAACTGTTTTTT

abundance: many
d_gene: -
v_gene: TRBV6-2/TRBV6-3
j_gene: TRBJ1-2
CDR3aa: CASSYSETSGYTF
CDR3nt: TGTGCCAGCAGTTACTCGGAGACAAGTGGCTACACCTTC

abundance: few
d_gene: TRBD1
v_gene: TRBV18
j_gene: TRBJ2-7
CDR3aa: CASSPRQGDGSEQYF
CDR3nt: TGTGCCAGCTCACCTAGACAGGGAGACGGTAGCGAGCAGTACTTC

abundance: once
d_gene: -
v_gene: TRBV6-5
j_gene: TRBJ1-6
CDR3aa: CASSPPDSSPLHF
CDR3nt: TGTGCCAGCAGTCCGCCAGACTCGTCGCCCCTCCACTTT

abundance: -
d_gene: TRBD1
v_gene: TRBV11-3
j_gene: TRBJ2-2
CDR3aa: CASSFPRGSTTGELFF
CDR3nt: TGTGCCAGCAGTTTCCCCAGGGGGTCCACTACCGGGGAGCTGTTTTTT

abundance: -
d_gene: -
v_gene: TRBV5-4
j_gene: TRBJ2-7
CDR3aa: CASSSFGGYYEQYF
CDR3nt: TGTGCCAGCAGCTCGTTTGGCGGCTACTACGAGCAGTACTTC

abundance: many
d_gene: TRBD1
v_gene: TRBV12-3/TRBV12-4
j_gene: TRBJ1-5
CDR3aa: CASRLGQGDNQPQHF
CDR3nt: TGTGCCAGCCGCCTCGGACAGGGGGACAATCAGCCCCAGCATTTT

abundance: -
d_gene: -
v_gene: TRBV2
j_gene: TRBJ2-3
CDR3aa: CASSEAVGLATDTQYF
CDR3nt: TGTGCCAGCAGTGAAGCGGTAGGGCTAGCTACAGATACGCAGTATTTT

abundance: many
d_gene: TRBD1
v_gene: TRBV6-1
j_gene: TRBJ1-5
CDR3aa: CASRGVGGGNQPQHF
CDR3nt: TGTGCCAGCAGGGGGGTAGGGGGCGGCAATCAGCCCCAGCATTTT

abundance: -
d_gene: TRBD2
v_gene: TRBV5-4
j_gene: TRBJ2-3
CDR3aa: CARSLRGLAGARGAQYF
CDR3nt: TGTGCCAGGAGCCTAAGGGGACTAGCGGGGGCCCGCGGGGCGCAGTATTTT

abundance: few
d_gene: -
v_gene: TRBV14
j_gene: TRBJ1-6
CDR3aa: CASARGNPPLHF
CDR3nt: TGTGCCAGTGCAAGGGGGAATCCACCCCTCCACTTT

abundance: -
d_gene: TRBD2
v_gene: TRBV20-1
j_gene: TRBJ2-1
CDR3aa: CSASEVAGYNEQYF
CDR3nt: TGCAGTGCTAGTGAGGTAGCGGGGTACAATGAGCAGTATTTC

abundance: many
d_gene: -
v_gene: TRBV10-3
j_gene: TRBJ2-2
CDR3aa: CAISESGGSTGELFF
CDR3nt: TGTGCCATCAGTGAGTCGGGTGGCAGCACCGGGGAGCTGTTTTTT

abundance: -
d_gene: -
v_gene: TRBV6-2/TRBV6-3
j_gene: TRBJ1-2
CDR3aa: CASIYEIWDGYTF
CDR3nt: TGTGCCAGCATTTATGAGATTTGGGATGGCTACACCTTC

abundance: many
d_gene: -
v_gene: TRBV7-9
j_gene: TRBJ2-7
CDR3aa: CASSLVHYEQYF
CDR3nt: TGTGCCAGCAGCTTAGTCCATTACGAGCAGTACTTC